This T cell receptor (beta chain) was captured in a study of chemoradiotherapy in HPV16-positive cancers. Overall study findings and caveats: Better recurrence-free survival went with HPV-responsive T-cell expansion in HPV16-positive patients.

Using immunoSEQ multiplex PCR, the repertoire was profiled, and TCRdb retains in-frame clones only, with some absent. The repertoire holds 16,000 or so clones, with 70% as singletons. This clone was observed a handful of times. Its antigen is as yet unknown. The CDR3 is 14 amino acids. Germline V gene lookup returns CDR1 SGHNT and CDR2 YYREEE (reference sequence). The V segment lost 4 bases and the J segment 5 bases; nucleotides outside the gene matches: 7. The receptor was isolated from a human donor with HPV-associated anogenital cancer. The sample in question was tumor tissue, obtained from a patient who underwent chemoradiotherapy. This rearrangement joins TRBV5-4 to TRBJ1-2, with 8 positions matching TRBD1. CDR3 in amino acids: CASSPGQGGYGYTF. In DNA form, the CDR3 reads TGTGCCAGCAGCCCCGGACAGGGCGGTTATGGCTACACCTTC.